The 32 T cell receptor beta chains reported below all come from one sample, sequenced in a study of T cell repertoires in cytomegalovirus infection. One entry per CDR3 protein, called by TCRdb with MiXCR from the reads. The sample contains fewer than 1,000,000 distinct CDR3 sequences, less than 40% of which appear only once. The antigens these receptors bind are not known. This material consisted of cultured CD8+ T cells from PBMCs, taken from culture after CMV antigen stimulation. These receptors all stem from a human donor in good health (CMV status not recorded). Some clones in this sample may be carry-over from other donors' samples.

Only a few counts were recorded for this clonotype. The rearrangement links TRBV28 to TRBJ2-7; 7 nucleotides match TRBD2. The V gene's germline CDR1 is MDHEN and CDR2 SYDVKM. The CDR3 extends over 14 amino acids. The V gene end was trimmed by 5 bases and the J gene end by 3 bases; junction bases not matched to a gene: 7. Written as DNA, the CDR3 is TGTGCCAGCAGTGTGGCGGGGGACCTCTACGAGCAGTACGTC. Translation: CASSVAGDLYEQYV.

This clonotype showed up just a few times. This chain links TRBV4-1 with TRBJ2-1; TRBD2 agrees at 7 bases. CDR1 is MGHRA, CDR2 YSYEKL, per germline. The CDR3 sequence is 13 residues long. Unmatched junction bases numbered 2, after V lost 1 base and J lost 8 bases. DNA of the CDR3: TGCGCCAGCAGCCAAGTGGCGGGGGATGAGCAGTTCTTC. Its translation: CASSQVAGDEQFF.

This clonotype was detected ten times or more. The chain combines TRBV7-8 with TRBJ2-5; D not certain. The germline V gene has CDR1 SGHVS and CDR2 FQNEAQ. CDR3 length: 13 amino acids. With 7 bases removed from V and 0 bases from J, the gap between germline ends came to 9 bases. CDR3 in amino acids: CASTDQYQETQYF. The CDR3 bases are TGTGCCAGCACCGACCAGTACCAAGAGACCCAGTACTTC.

Ten or more counts support this clonotype. V gene TRBV7-8 combines with J gene TRBJ2-3; TRBD2 aligns across 8 bases. After removal of 0 bases from V and 3 bases from J, the junction contained 2 bases not matched to a gene. The germline V gene has CDR1 SGHVS and CDR2 FQNEAQ. The CDR3 contains 15 residues. CDR3 sequence (DNA): TGTGCCAGCAGCTTAGCTAGCGGGGAAACAGATACGCAGTATTTT. Encoded protein: CASSLASGETDTQYF.

The chain is built from TRBV5-6 and TRBJ2-5; 7 bases match TRBD1. Per the germline V gene, CDR1 is SGHDT and CDR2 is YYEEEE. V shed 0 bases, J shed 0 bases, and the junction held 5 bases outside the gene matches. The CDR3 extends over 16 amino acids. Written as DNA, the CDR3 is TGTGCCAGCAGCTTGGGGGGGACAGCGAACCAAGAGACCCAGTACTTC. Residues: CASSLGGTANQETQYF.

The chain recombines TRBV11-2 with TRBJ2-2; the match to TRBD2 covers 16 bases. V was pared by 6 bases and J by 4 bases, with 5 bases of the junction left unmatched. Germline V CDR1 and CDR2: SGHAT, FQNNGV. The length of the CDR3 is 17 residues. The chain's CDR3 is CASRGLAGGRSTGELFF. The CDR3 nucleotides are TGTGCCAGCAGGGGACTAGCGGGGGGGCGTAGCACCGGGGAGCTGTTTTTT.

This clonotype was seen at least ten times. V usage is TRBV7-9 and J usage is TRBJ1-2; D is uncertain. There are 16 residues in the CDR3. Looked up from germline, CDR1 is SEHNR and CDR2 is FQNEAQ (reference sequence). V was trimmed by 1 base and J by 6 bases, leaving 18 bases between them. The CDR3 DNA sequence: TGTGCCAGCAGCTTAGGTATCGGGAATGAAGTCGATGGCTACACCTTC. Encoded protein: CASSLGIGNEVDGYTF.

This clonotype was observed a few times. The rearrangement uses TRBV4-1 and TRBJ1-1, with D tentatively TRBD1 (5 bases). Trimming took 0 bases from V and 3 from J, leaving 11 bases between them. Per germline, CDR1 MGHRA and CDR2 YSYEKL. This CDR3 spans 15 amino acids. Written as DNA, the CDR3 is TGCGCCAGCAGCCAAGAAGGGGTAGTGGACACTGAAGCTTTCTTT. Its protein product is CASSQEGVVDTEAFF.

This clonotype was counted between two and nine times. This chain links TRBV28 with TRBJ2-7, with D tentatively TRBD1 or TRBD2 (5 bases each). Germline values: CDR1 MDHEN, CDR2 SYDVKM. The CDR3 is 23 amino acids. V was shortened by 4 bases and J by 2 bases, with 39 bases between the two germline ends. This chain's CDR3 is CASSSEFPPGARVSRPLPYEQYV. The CDR3 DNA follows: TGTGCCAGCAGTTCCGAATTTCCCCCCGGGGCGAGGGTATCGAGGCCACTTCCCTACGAGCAGTACGTC.

In this sample, this clonotype turned up a few times. The genes are TRBV7-9 and TRBJ2-3; 10 nucleotides align to TRBD2. Germline V gives CDR1 SEHNR, CDR2 FQNEAQ (reference sequence). The CDR3 runs 17 residues. The ends lost 4 bases at V and 3 bases at J; junction bases unmatched: 10. In DNA, the CDR3 is TGTGCCAGCAGCTACCAGCGGGGGGGCTCGGTTACAGATACGCAGTATTTT. Its protein product is CASSYQRGGSVTDTQYF. The variable domain in full, with the rest retrieved from reference TRBV7-9 and TRBJ2-3, is DTGVSQNPRHKITKRGQNVTFRCDPISEHNRLYWYRQTLGQGPEFLTYFQNEAQLEKSRLLSDRFSAERPKGSFSTLEIQRTEQGDSAMYLCASSYQRGGSVTDTQYFGPGTRLTVL.

The genes are TRBV14 and TRBJ1-1; possibly TRBD1 for D (5 bases). This CDR3 comprises 16 residues. V lost 1 base to trimming and J lost 0 bases, with 12 bases between them. Germline V CDR1 and CDR2: SGHDN, FVKESK. For the CDR3, the DNA is TGTGCCAGCAGCCAAGGAGGTGGGGGGTTGAACACTGAAGCTTTCTTT. Translation gives CASSQGGGGLNTEAFF. The variable domain in full, completed from reference TRBV14 and TRBJ1-1, reads EAGVTQFPSHSVIEKGQTVTLRCDPISGHDNLYWYRRVMGKEIKFLLHFVKESKQDESGMPNNRFLAERTGGTYSTLKVQPAELEDSGVYFCASSQGGGGLNTEAFFGQGTRLTVV.

J is TRBJ2-2 and V is TRBV6-6, with unresolved D. Germline-derived CDR1 and CDR2 are MNHNY and SVGAGI (reference sequence). Between the trimmed V and J ends, which lost 2 bases and 4 bases, there was a span of 14 bases. This CDR3 comprises 16 residues. The CDR3 bases are TGTGCCAGCAGTTACGTCGTATTCCGACGCACCGGGGAGCTGTTTTTT. Its translation is CASSYVVFRRTGELFF.

This chain links TRBV4-1 with TRBJ2-1; possible D gene TRBD2, 6 bases. Trimming shortened V by 3 bases and J by 9 bases, and 9 bases separated the two germline ends. Germline V CDR1 and CDR2: MGHRA, YSYEKL. The CDR3 length is 12 residues. CDR3 in amino acids: CASSQTGVEQFF. The CDR3 DNA follows: TGCGCCAGCAGCCAGACGGGAGTTGAGCAGTTCTTC.

In this sample, this clonotype turned up a few times. The chain uses TRBV4-1 and TRBJ2-7; D might be TRBD1 (5 bases). Trimming took 0 bases from V and 4 from J, leaving 13 bases between them. CDR1 is MGHRA, CDR2 YSYEKL, per germline. This CDR3 comprises 15 residues. The CDR3 DNA sequence: TGCGCCAGCAGCCAAGAAGCGTCAGGGTATTACGAGCAGTACGTC. Translated: CASSQEASGYYEQYV.

The rearrangement uses TRBV19 and TRBJ2-2; D might be TRBD2 (7 bases). Deletions cut 3 bases from V and 6 bases from J, with 14 bases between. CDR1 and CDR2 from the germline V gene are LNHDA and SQIVND (reference sequence). CDR3 length equals 15 residues. CDR3 nucleotides: TGTGCCAGTAGTATCAACGGGGGGCAGGCCGGGGAGCTGTTTTTT. Amino acids: CASSINGGQAGELFF.

This clonotype was recorded only once. V and J are TRBV11-3 and TRBJ2-2; D may be TRBD1 or TRBD2 (5 bases each). V lost 5 bases and J lost 1, with 14 bases in between. The CDR3 is made up of 16 amino acids. Per the germline V gene, CDR1 is SGHNT and CDR2 is YENEEA. The chain's CDR3 is CASSPPNGGNTGELFF. CDR3 bases: TGTGCCAGCAGCCCTCCGAATGGGGGGAACACCGGGGAGCTGTTTTTT.

The chain links TRBV27 to TRBJ2-1; 13 positions match TRBD2. Germline assignment: CDR1 MNHEY and CDR2 SMNVEV (reference sequence). The CDR3 consists of 15 residues. Trimming cost V 5 bases and J 8 bases; bases outside gene matches: 6. This chain's CDR3 is CASSATSGGPHEQFF. CDR3 in DNA: TGTGCCAGCAGTGCGACTAGCGGGGGGCCCCATGAGCAGTTCTTC.

This clonotype was counted only a few times. This chain links TRBV27 with TRBJ1-2; D gene ambiguous. The CDR3 has 14 residues. Germline V gene lookup returns CDR1 MNHEY and CDR2 SMNVEV (reference sequence). V lost 5 bases and J lost 3, with 13 bases in between. CDR3 region: CASSRRETYYGYTF. The CDR3 DNA is TGTGCCAGCAGTAGAAGGGAGACATACTATGGCTACACCTTC.

The rearrangement uses TRBV6-2 or TRBV6-3 and TRBJ1-1; D perhaps matches TRBD1 (5 bases). CDR3 length: 17 residues. Trimming stripped 2 bases from V and 1 base from J, with 17 bases between. Germline V gives CDR1 MNHEY, CDR2 SVGEGT. The CDR3 spells CASSYEGRVHWNTEAFF. The DNA for the CDR3 is TGTGCCAGCAGTTACGAGGGCAGGGTGCATTGGAACACTGAAGCTTTCTTT.

Details on this clonotype: The junction shows a germline mismatch at one end, possibly a read error. V usage is TRBV7-9 and J usage is TRBJ1-1; no definite D call. This CDR3 region has 13 residues. Germline V gene sequence: CDR1 SEHNR, CDR2 FQNEAQ (reference sequence). CDR3: CASSLRTLREAFF. DNA for the CDR3: TGTGCCAGTAGCTTACGGACTCTCAGGGAAGCTTTCTTT.

The J gene is TRBJ2-7, the V gene TRBV7-2; a possible D gene is TRBD1 (6 bases). The length of the CDR3 is 13 residues. Germline V gene data show CDR1 as SGHTA and CDR2 as FQGNSA. The CDR3 is CASSLGDNYEQCV. The CDR3 coding sequence is TGTGCCAGCAGCTTAGGGGACAACTACGAGCAGTGCGTC.

This clonotype has just a few counts. The chain combines TRBV6-6 with TRBJ2-7, with 7 bases fitting TRBD1. J lost 4 bases, V lost 7 bases, and 16 bases had no gene match. This CDR3 region has 16 residues. CDR1 and CDR2 from the germline V gene are MNHNY and SVGAGI (reference sequence). The CDR3 DNA is TGTGCCAGCACCTTCGACAGGGTTGTAAGCGAATACGAGCAGTACTTC. This codes for CASTFDRVVSEYEQYF.

This clonotype was counted at least ten times. The chain employs TRBV6-5 and TRBJ2-2; 13 positions match TRBD2. After removal of 5 bases from V and 0 bases from J, the junction contained 21 bases not matched to a gene. Germline V gene lookup returns CDR1 MNHEY and CDR2 SVGAGI. This CDR3 comprises 23 residues. The CDR3 is CASSPTGTSGAWILPANTGELFF. CDR3 nucleotides: TGTGCCAGCAGTCCAACGGGGACTAGCGGGGCTTGGATCCTACCCGCGAACACCGGGGAGCTGTTTTTT.

The chain couples TRBV20-1 to TRBJ1-1, with D possibly being TRBD1 (6 bases). CDR1 is DFQATT and CDR2 is SNEGSKA in the germline V gene (reference sequence). The CDR3 totals 13 residues. Trimming pared 0 bases from V and 4 bases from J, leaving 9 bases between. The CDR3 sequence is CSARDRGITEAFF. CDR3 sequence (DNA): TGCAGTGCTAGAGACAGGGGCATCACTGAAGCTTTCTTT.

Many counts were recorded for this clonotype. CDR3 bases: TGTGCCAGCAGGGACCGAGGCACAGATACGCAGTATTTT. Protein product: CASRDRGTDTQYF. This chain joins TRBV7-6 and TRBJ2-3; D gene uncertain. Germline assignment: CDR1 SGHVS and CDR2 FNYEAQ. Trimming stripped 6 bases from V and 1 base from J, with 8 bases between. This CDR3 has 13 amino acids.

As regards this clonotype: This may come from a read error, since a much larger clone is one base off. The V gene is TRBV7-2, the J gene TRBJ1-2; possibly TRBD1 for D (5 bases). Looked up from germline, CDR1 is SGHTA and CDR2 is FQGNSA. The CDR3 extends over 13 amino acids. Written as DNA, the CDR3 is TGTGTCAGCAGCAAAGACAGCAACTATGGCTACACCTTC. This gives the protein CVSSKDSNYGYTF.

This clonotype appeared many times. This sequence joins TRBV7-2 and TRBJ2-7, with 7 bases identical to TRBD2. The CDR3 sequence is 14 residues long. Germline-derived CDR1 and CDR2 are SGHTA and FQGNSA. After removal of 2 bases from V and 3 bases from J, the junction contained 4 bases not matched to a gene. The CDR3 sequence: CASSLNGGSYEQYV. The CDR3, as DNA: TGTGCCAGCAGCTTAAATGGCGGGAGCTACGAGCAGTACGTC.

This clonotype was recorded at least ten times. This chain joins TRBV7-2 and TRBJ1-5; no definite D call. V lost 1 base to trimming and J lost 2 bases, with 9 bases between them. CDR1 is SGHTA, CDR2 FQGNSA, per germline. CDR3 size: 15 residues. CDR3 amino acids: CASSLGGSGNQPQHF. CDR3 sequence (DNA): TGTGCCAGCAGCTTAGGGGGTTCTGGCAATCAGCCCCAGCATTTT.

This clonotype was seen more than once but under ten times. The J gene is TRBJ2-3, the V gene TRBV14; 10 bases match TRBD2. The V segment lost 4 bases and the J segment 4 bases; nucleotides outside the gene matches: 5. This CDR3 has 15 residues. The V gene's germline CDR1 is SGHDN and CDR2 FVKESK. CDR3 amino acids: CASSRPTSGPDTQYF. The CDR3 DNA is TGTGCCAGCAGCCGCCCGACTAGCGGGCCAGATACGCAGTATTTT.

The chain is built from TRBV5-1 and TRBJ1-2, with D unclear. V was clipped by 3 bases and J by 3 bases, with 3 bases between them. Per germline, CDR1 SGHRS and CDR2 YFSETQ. The CDR3 spans 11 residues. CDR3 sequence reads: CASSSHYGYTF. In DNA form, the CDR3 reads TGCGCCAGCAGCTCCCACTATGGCTACACCTTC. The complete variable domain, with remaining parts taken from reference TRBV5-1 and TRBJ1-2, reads KAGVTQTPRYLIKTRGQQVTLSCSPISGHRSVSWYQQTPGQGLQFLFEYFSETQRNKGNFPGRFSGRQFSNSRSEMNVSTLELGDSALYLCASSSHYGYTFGSGTRLTVV.

The sample holds a few counts of this clonotype. The chain carries TRBV28 and TRBJ2-5; either TRBD1 or TRBD2 may fit D (5 bases each). Per the germline V gene, CDR1 is MDHEN and CDR2 is SYDVKM. Trimming took 4 bases from V and 4 from J, leaving 13 bases between them. The CDR3 loop spans 14 amino acids. This CDR3 reads CASSSGAPGETQYF. CDR3 DNA: TGTGCCAGCAGTTCCGGGGCGCCCGGAGAGACCCAGTACTTC.

J is TRBJ2-7 and V is TRBV27; D gene ambiguous. Germline lookup yields CDR1 MNHEY and CDR2 SMNVEV (reference sequence). Trimming pared 4 bases from V and 11 bases from J, leaving 12 bases between. This CDR3 contains 11 residues. CDR3 protein: CASSSSGPKYF. The CDR3, as DNA: TGTGCCAGCAGTTCCTCCGGTCCTAAGTACTTC.